This is a list of T cell receptor beta chains from one sample in a study of control samples from healthy donors and cancer patients. Using immunoSEQ multiplex PCR, the repertoire was profiled, and TCRdb retains in-frame clones only, with some absent. The top ten hold 0.95% to 1.1% of the sample, which has roughly 160,000 clones, just over 95% seen once. The sample consisted of blood. These receptors came from a young woman in good health. Each CDR3 is given without its conserved first and last residue. Rows may omit the clone size; those that give it use once, few, many or a size class.

len	v_gene	abundance	CDR3aa
11	TRBV5-1	NA	ASSLEGAYEQY
10	TRBV28	NA	ASSLRSQPQH
12	TRBV14	NA	ASSQRTANTEAF
9	TRBV12-3/TRBV12-4	NA	ASSVTYEQY
12	TRBV5-1	NA	ASSASPGAYEQY
11	TRBV25-1	NA	ASSGATNEKLF
13	TRBV4-1	NA	ASSQQQGGGNTIY
11	TRBV5-4	NA	ASTRGRTTEAF
13	TRBV6-2/TRBV6-3	NA	ASSYGGGLGTEAF
13	TRBV10-3	NA	AISDSGQRPYGYT
11	TRBV19	NA	ASSIDFKTSQY
12	TRBV28	NA	ASSQQGIPYEQY
13	TRBV9	NA	ASSVGQGVGQPQH
13	TRBV30	few	AWSGGGWGNQPQH
10	TRBV25-1	NA	ASSEQGQPQH
12	TRBV27	NA	ASSFRTGSTEAF
13	TRBV5-1	NA	ASSLVSGTASPLH
15	TRBV28	NA	ASSLAGTLSSYNEQF
14	TRBV28	once	ASSNGLAGAGETQY
12	TRBV27	NA	ASSYRGTYNEQF
13	TRBV15	NA	ATSTQAGGPEEQY
13	TRBV5-1	NA	ASSPAGGRYNEQF
10	TRBV30	NA	AWSVMGGTQY
13	TRBV28	NA	ASPPGTGMNTEAF
12	TRBV19	NA	ASSMRSSWQPQH
13	TRBV3-1/TRBV3-2	NA	ASSQDPWQGYGYT
14	TRBV11-3	NA	ASSLTGTSGYNEQF
11	TRBV11-2	NA	ASRPTGAYEQY
9	TRBV2	NA	ASRVGNTIY